Detailed here is one TCR beta chain. Its antigen is currently unknown. The source of the sample is a study of cytomegalovirus exposure and HLA in healthy donors. Findings and caveats of the study: The sole available immune exposure information was CMV serostatus. With DRB1 most and HLA-C fewest, TCR association rates differed between HLA loci in a later analysis.

Amplification used 60 Vbeta primers and 13 Jbeta primers. Sequenced by immunoSEQ multiplex PCR; TCRdb stores in-frame clones only, minus some. The sample holds some 170,000 clones, approximately 80% seen once. The sequencing sample was made of PBMCs. The source of this sequence is a woman aged 30 to 39 in good health and CMV-seropositive.

The CDR3 DNA follows: TGTGCCAGCAGTTCCCTCACAGGTTCCTACGAGCAGTACTTC. This translates into CASSSLTGSYEQYF. J is TRBJ2-7 and V is TRBV27; D might be TRBD1 (5 bases). The CDR3 length is 14 residues. V dropped 4 bases and J dropped 1 base, with 11 bases sitting between them. The germline V gene encodes CDR1 MNHEY and CDR2 SMNVEV (reference sequence).